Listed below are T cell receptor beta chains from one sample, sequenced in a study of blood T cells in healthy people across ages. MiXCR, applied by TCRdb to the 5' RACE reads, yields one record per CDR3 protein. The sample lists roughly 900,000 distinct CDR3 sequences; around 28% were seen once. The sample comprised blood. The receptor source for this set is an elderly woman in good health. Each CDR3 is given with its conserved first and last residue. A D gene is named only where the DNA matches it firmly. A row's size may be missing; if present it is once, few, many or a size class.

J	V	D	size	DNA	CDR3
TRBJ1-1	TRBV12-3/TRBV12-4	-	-	TGTGCCAGCAGTTGGGACTCCCTGAACACTGAAGCTTTCTTT	CASSWDSLNTEAFF
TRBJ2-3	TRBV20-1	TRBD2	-	TGCAGTGCTATCGTGGGGAGGGGAGGCACAGATACGCAGTATTTT	CSAIVGRGGTDTQYF
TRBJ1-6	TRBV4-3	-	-	TGCGCCAGCAGCCCAGGACATGATAATTCACCCCTCCACTTT	CASSPGHDNSPLHF
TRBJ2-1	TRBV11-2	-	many	TGTGCCAGCAGCCCCCTATATGGCTCCTACAATGAGCAGTTCTTC	CASSPLYGSYNEQFF
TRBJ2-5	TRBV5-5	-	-	TGTGCCAGCAGCCTGGGACCCCAGGTGTTGCAAGAGACCCAGTACTTC	CASSLGPQVLQETQYF
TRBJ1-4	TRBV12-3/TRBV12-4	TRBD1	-	TGTGCCAGCAGTAAGGGACAGGGGGACCTGTTGTTTTTT	CASSKGQGDLLFF
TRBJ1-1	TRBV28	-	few	TGTGCCAGCAGTCTGATGGCAGACTCCCAAGCTTTCTTT	CASSLMADSQAFF
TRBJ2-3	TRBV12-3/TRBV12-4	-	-	TGTGCCAGCAGTTTAAGTAGCAGGGAAGCAGATGCGCAGTATTTT	CASSLSSREADAQYF
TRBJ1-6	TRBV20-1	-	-	TGCAGTGCTAGGGGGGTTAATTCACCCCTCCACTTT	CSARGVNSPLHF
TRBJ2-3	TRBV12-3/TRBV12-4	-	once	TGTGCCAGCAGTCGAGGAGTAGTCACAGATGCGCAGTATTTT	CASSRGVVTDAQYF
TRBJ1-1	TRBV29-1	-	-	TGCAGCGTTAAATGGGAGGTGAACACTGAAGCTTTCTTT	CSVKWEVNTEAFF
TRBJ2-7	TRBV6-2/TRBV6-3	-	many	TGTGCCAGCATCCGCGGGTCGGGGACTTACGAGCAGTACTTC	CASIRGSGTYEQYF
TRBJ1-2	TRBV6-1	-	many	TGTGCCAGCACCGTGGCTTCCAACTATGGCTACACCTTC	CASTVASNYGYTF
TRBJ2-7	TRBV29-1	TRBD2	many	TGCAGCGTTGCCAGTGTTTCGTCTAGCGGGGGGGCAGACTACGAGCAGTACTTC	CSVASVSSSGGADYEQYF
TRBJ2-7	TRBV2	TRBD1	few	TGTGCCAGCAGGGAAGCCCTGGACAGGGGGCGTTACGAGCAGTACTTC	CASREALDRGRYEQYF
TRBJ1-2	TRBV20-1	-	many	TGCAGTGCTAGAGATATTGGGGCTGGGTATGGCTACACCTTC	CSARDIGAGYGYTF
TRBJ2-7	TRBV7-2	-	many	TGTGCCAGCAGCTTAGGCGTAAACGAGCAGTACTTC	CASSLGVNEQYF
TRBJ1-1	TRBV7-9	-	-	TGTGCCAGCAGCACCGGGACGGTCTCTGAAGCTTTCTTT	CASSTGTVSEAFF
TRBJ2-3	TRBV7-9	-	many	TGTGCCAGCAGCTTCGACAGCACCTTCCCTAGCACAGATACGCAGTATTTT	CASSFDSTFPSTDTQYF
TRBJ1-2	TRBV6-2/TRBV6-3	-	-	TGTGCCAGCAGTTCACCCTCCGAGGGCATGGGCTATGGCTACACCTTC	CASSSPSEGMGYGYTF
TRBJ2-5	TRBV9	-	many	TGTGCCAGCAGCCCATCCCAAGGGGTGCAAGAGACCCAGTACTTC	CASSPSQGVQETQYF
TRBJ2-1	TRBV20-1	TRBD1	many	TGCAGTGCTAGAAGGCGGACAGGGACCCGCTACAATGAGCAGTTCTTC	CSARRRTGTRYNEQFF
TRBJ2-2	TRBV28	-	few	TGTGCCAGCAGTATATGGGCGAACACCGGGGAGCTGTTTTTT	CASSIWANTGELFF
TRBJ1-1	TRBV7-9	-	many	TGTGCCAGCAGCTTTGGGAAGTCAGGGGAAGCTTTCTTT	CASSFGKSGEAFF
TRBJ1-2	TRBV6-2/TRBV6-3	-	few	TGTGCCAGCAGTTACTACACGACAGCAAACTATGGCTACACCTTC	CASSYYTTANYGYTF
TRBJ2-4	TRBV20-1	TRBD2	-	TGCAGTGCTAGTTATAGCGGGGAGTACTTC	CSASYSGEYF
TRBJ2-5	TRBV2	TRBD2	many	TGTGCCAGCAGTTCCGAAGCGGGGGCGTTGGGGGAGACCCAGTACTTC	CASSSEAGALGETQYF
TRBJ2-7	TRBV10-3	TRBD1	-	TGTGCCATCAGCCTGGGACAGGAGATCTACGAGCAGTACTTC	CAISLGQEIYEQYF
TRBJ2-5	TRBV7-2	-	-	TGTGCCAGCAGCTTAGCGCGTTCGGACATTGAGACCCAGTACTTC	CASSLARSDIETQYF
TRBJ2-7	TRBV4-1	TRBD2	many	TGCGCCAGCAGCCGTGGACTAGCGGGGACCTACGAGCAGTACTTC	CASSRGLAGTYEQYF
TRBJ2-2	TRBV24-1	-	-	TGTGCCACCAGTCGGGGCGCGAACACCGGGGAGCTGTTTTTT	CATSRGANTGELFF
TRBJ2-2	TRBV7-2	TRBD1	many	TGTGCCAGCAGCTTAGCGGGACAGGCACTTTCGAACACCGGGGAGCTGTTTTTT	CASSLAGQALSNTGELFF
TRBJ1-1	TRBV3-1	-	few	TGTGCCAGCAGCACGGGACTCTTGAACACTGAAGCTTTCTTT	CASSTGLLNTEAFF
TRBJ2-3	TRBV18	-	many	TGTGCCAGCTCACCCCCATGGGCAGATACGCAGTATTTT	CASSPPWADTQYF
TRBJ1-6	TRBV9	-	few	TGTGCCAGCAGCGTAGGGGTTCTTAATTCGCCCCTCCACTTT	CASSVGVLNSPLHF
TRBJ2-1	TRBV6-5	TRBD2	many	TGTGCCAGCAGGACCACTAGCGGGGGGGCCAATGAGCAGTTCTTC	CASRTTSGGANEQFF
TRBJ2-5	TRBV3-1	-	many	TGTGCCAGCAGCCCAGGCTCGTGGAGAGAGAGCACCGGGCAGTACTTC	CASSPGSWRESTGQYF
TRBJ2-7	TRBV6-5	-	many	TGTGCCACCCTGGGGGTGCCAGACTACGAGCAGTACTTC	CATLGVPDYEQYF
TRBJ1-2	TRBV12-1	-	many	TGTGCCAGCAGCTTTGGATTGAGCGCTGACCTAGGCACCTTC	CASSFGLSADLGTF
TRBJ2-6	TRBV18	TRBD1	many	TGTGCCAGCTCACTAACGAGGGGACAGGAGGCTGGGGCCAACGTCCTGACTTTC	CASSLTRGQEAGANVLTF
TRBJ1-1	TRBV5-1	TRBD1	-	TGCGCCAGCAGCTCTACAGGGGGAAACACTGAAGCTTTCTTT	CASSSTGGNTEAFF
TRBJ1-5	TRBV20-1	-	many	TGCAGTGCCGTGGCGACAGTCAATCAGCCCCAGCATTTT	CSAVATVNQPQHF